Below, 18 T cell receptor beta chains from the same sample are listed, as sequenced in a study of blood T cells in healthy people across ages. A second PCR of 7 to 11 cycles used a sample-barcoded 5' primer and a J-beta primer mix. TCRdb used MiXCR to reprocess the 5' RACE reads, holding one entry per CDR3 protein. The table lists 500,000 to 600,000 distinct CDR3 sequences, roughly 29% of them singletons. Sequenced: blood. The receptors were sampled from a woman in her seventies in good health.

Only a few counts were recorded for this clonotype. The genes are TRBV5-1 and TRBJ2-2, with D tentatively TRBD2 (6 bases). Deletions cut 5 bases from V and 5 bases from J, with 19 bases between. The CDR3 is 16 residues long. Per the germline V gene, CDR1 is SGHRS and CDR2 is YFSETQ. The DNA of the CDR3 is TGCGCCAGCAGTCCCCAGCCACTGGGAGGAACCGGGGAGCTGTTTTTT. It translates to CASSPQPLGGTGELFF.

CDR3 DNA: TGTGCCAGCAGTGGTAGCGGGGGGGCGTTCGAGACCCAGTACTTC. Translating gives CASSGSGGAFETQYF. The chain couples TRBV6-2 or TRBV6-3 to TRBJ2-5, with 11 bases that match TRBD2. Germline trimming cut 5 bases from V and 5 bases from J; bases unmatched to any gene: 7. Germline loops: CDR1 MNHEY, CDR2 SVGEGT. The CDR3 is made up of 15 amino acids.

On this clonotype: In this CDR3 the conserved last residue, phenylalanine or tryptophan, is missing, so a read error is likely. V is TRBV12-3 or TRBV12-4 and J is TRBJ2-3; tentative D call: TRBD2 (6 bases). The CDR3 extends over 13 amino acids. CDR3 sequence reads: CASSATSTDAQYS. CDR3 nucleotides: TGTGCCAGCAGTGCTACTAGCACAGATGCGCAGTATTCT.

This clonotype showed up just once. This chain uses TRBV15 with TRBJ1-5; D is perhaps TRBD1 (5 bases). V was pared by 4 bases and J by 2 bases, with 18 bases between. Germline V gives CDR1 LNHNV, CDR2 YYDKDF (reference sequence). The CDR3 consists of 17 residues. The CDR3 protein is CATSKGPLGDRNQPQHF. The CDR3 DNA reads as TGTGCCACCAGCAAGGGACCGCTGGGCGATCGCAATCAGCCCCAGCATTTT. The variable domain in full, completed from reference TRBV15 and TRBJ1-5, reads DAMVIQNPRYQVTQFGKPVTLSCSQTLNHNVMYWYQQKSSQAPKLLFHYYDKDFNNEADTPDNFQSRRPNTSFCFLDIRSPGLGDTAMYLCATSKGPLGDRNQPQHFGDGTRLSIL.

The CDR3 protein is CASSQSTGGSRGQETQYF. DNA of the CDR3: TGTGCCAGCAGCCAAAGTACAGGGGGCTCTCGTGGCCAAGAGACCCAGTACTTC. The J gene is TRBJ2-5, the V gene TRBV7-9; 9 bases line up with TRBD1. This CDR3 is built from 18 residues. V was pared by 5 bases and J by 1 base, with 14 bases of the junction left unmatched. CDR1 SEHNR and CDR2 FQNEAQ come from the germline V gene (reference sequence).

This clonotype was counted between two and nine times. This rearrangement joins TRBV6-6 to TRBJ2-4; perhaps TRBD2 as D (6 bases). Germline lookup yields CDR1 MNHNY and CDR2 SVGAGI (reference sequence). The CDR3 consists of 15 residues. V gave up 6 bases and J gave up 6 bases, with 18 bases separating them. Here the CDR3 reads CASSRGLSALNIQYF. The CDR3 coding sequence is TGTGCCAGCAGCCGGGGACTCTCTGCCTTAAACATTCAGTACTTC.

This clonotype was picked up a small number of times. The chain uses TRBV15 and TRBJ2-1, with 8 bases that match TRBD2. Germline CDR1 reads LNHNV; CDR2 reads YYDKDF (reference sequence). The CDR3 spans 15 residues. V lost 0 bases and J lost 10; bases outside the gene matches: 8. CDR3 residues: CATSRDPGGAQEQFF. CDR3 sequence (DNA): TGTGCCACCAGCAGAGATCCCGGGGGGGCGCAAGAGCAGTTCTTC.

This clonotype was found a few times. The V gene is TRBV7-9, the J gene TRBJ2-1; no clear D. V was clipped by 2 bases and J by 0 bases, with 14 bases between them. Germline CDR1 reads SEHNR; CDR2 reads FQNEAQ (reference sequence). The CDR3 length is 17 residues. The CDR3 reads CASSLWKLSSSYNEQFF. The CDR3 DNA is TGTGCCAGCAGCTTATGGAAGCTTTCCAGCTCCTACAATGAGCAGTTCTTC.

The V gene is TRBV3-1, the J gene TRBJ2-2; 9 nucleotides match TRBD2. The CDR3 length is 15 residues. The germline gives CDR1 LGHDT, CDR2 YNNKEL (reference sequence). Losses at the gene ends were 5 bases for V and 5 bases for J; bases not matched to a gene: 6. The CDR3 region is CASSGLATKTGELFF. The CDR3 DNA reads TGTGCCAGCAGCGGACTAGCGACCAAGACCGGGGAGCTGTTTTTT.

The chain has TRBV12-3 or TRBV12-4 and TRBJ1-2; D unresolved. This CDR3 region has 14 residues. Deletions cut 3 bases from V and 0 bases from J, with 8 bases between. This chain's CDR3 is CASSFVIANYGYTF. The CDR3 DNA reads TGTGCCAGCAGTTTTGTCATAGCTAACTATGGCTACACCTTC.

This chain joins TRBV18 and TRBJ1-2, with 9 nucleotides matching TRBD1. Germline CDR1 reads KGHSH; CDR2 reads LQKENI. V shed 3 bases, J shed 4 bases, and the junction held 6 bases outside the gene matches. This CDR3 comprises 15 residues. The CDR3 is CASSPNGQGSYGYTF. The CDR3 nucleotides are TGTGCCAGCTCACCCAACGGACAGGGGAGCTATGGCTACACCTTC.

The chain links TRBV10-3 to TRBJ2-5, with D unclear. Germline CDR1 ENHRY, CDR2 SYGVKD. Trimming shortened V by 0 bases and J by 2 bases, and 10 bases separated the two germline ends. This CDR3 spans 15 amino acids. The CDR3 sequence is CAISESRQLQETQYF. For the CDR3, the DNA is TGTGCCATCAGTGAGTCGAGGCAGCTACAAGAGACCCAGTACTTC.

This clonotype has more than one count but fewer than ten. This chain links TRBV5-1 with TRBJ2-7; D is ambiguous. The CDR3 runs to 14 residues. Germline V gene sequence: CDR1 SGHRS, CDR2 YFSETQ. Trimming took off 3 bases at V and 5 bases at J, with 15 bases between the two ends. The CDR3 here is CASSSYPDKNEQYF. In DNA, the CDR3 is TGCGCCAGCAGCTCCTATCCCGACAAAAACGAGCAGTACTTC.

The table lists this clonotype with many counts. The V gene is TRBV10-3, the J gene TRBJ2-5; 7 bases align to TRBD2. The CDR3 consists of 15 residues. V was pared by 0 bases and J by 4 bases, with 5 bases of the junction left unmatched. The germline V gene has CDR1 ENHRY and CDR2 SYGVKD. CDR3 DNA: TGTGCCATCAGTGAGTCGGGCGGGGGATCAGAGACCCAGTACTTC. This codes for CAISESGGGSETQYF.

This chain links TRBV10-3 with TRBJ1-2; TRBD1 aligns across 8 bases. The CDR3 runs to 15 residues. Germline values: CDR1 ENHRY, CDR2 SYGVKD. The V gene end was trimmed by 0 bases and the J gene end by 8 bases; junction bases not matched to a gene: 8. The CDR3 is CAISESRQDRDGYTF. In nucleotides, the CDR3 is TGTGCCATCAGTGAGTCCAGGCAGGACAGGGACGGCTACACCTTC.

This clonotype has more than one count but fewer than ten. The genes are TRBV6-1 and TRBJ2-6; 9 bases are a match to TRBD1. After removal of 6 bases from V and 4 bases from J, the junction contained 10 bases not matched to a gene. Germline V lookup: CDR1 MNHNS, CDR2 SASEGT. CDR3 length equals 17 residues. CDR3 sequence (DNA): TGTGCCAGCAGGACCAAACAGGGGGCGATAGGGGCCAACGTCCTGACTTTC. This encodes CASRTKQGAIGANVLTF.

The CDR3 reads CASGLQGYELYGYTF. For the CDR3, the DNA is TGTGCTAGTGGTTTGCAGGGGTACGAACTCTATGGCTACACCTTC. J is TRBJ1-2 and V is TRBV12-5; tentative D call: TRBD1 (6 bases). From germline, CDR1 is LGHNT and CDR2 FRNRAP. V lost 2 bases and J 4 bases, leaving 14 bases between the germline ends. The CDR3 loop spans 15 amino acids.

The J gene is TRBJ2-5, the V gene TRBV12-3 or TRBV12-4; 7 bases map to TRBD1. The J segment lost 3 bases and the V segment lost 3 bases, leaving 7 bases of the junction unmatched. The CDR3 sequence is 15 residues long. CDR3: CASSFGTAREETQYF. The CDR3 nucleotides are TGTGCCAGCAGTTTCGGGACAGCCAGGGAAGAGACCCAGTACTTC.